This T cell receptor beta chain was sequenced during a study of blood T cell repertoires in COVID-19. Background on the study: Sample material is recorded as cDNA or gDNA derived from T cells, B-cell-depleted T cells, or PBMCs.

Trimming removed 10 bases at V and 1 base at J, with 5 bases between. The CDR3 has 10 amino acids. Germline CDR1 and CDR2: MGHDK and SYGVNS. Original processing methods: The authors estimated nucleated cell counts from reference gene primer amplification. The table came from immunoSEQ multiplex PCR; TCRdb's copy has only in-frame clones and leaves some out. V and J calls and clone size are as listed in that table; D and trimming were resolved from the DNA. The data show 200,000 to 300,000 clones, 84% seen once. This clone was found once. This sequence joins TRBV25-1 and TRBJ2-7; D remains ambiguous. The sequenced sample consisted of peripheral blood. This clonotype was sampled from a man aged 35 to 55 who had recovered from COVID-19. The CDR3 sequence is CATGSYEQYF. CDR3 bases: TGTGCCACCGGGTCCTACGAGCAGTACTTC.